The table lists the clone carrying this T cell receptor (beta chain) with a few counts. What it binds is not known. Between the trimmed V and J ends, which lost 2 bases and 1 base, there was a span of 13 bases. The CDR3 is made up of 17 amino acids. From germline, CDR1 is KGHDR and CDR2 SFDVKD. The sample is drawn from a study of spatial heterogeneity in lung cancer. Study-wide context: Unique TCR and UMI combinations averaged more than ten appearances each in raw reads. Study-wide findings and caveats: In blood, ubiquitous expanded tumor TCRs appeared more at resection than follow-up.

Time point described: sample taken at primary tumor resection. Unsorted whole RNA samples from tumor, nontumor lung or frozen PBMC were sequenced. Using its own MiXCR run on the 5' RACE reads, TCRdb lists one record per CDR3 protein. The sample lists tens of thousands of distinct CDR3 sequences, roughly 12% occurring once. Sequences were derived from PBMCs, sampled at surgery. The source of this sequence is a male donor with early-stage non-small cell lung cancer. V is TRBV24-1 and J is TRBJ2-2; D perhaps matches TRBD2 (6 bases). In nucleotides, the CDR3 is TGTGCCACCAGTGATTACGCGGGACCGGGGAACACCGGGGAGCTGTTTTTT. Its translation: CATSDYAGPGNTGELFF.